These T cell receptor beta chains were read from a single sample in a study of blood T cell repertoires in COVID-19. Assay: immunoSEQ multiplex PCR; the TCRdb copy retains only in-frame clones and omits some. Counted here are 75,000 to 100,000 clones, roughly three quarters occurring once; the ten biggest clones make up around 10%. The source material was peripheral blood. Receptor source: a woman of 80 years or more with acute or convalescent COVID-19. Both conserved end residues are part of each CDR3. The D gene is left open where the match is weak. Only part of the rows carry a size: once, few, many, or a class if the clone is expanded.

TRBV18,once,TRBJ2-1,NA,TGTGCCAGCTCACCACCCGCGTCGGGGAATGAGCAGTTCTTC,CASSPPASGNEQFF
TRBV9,NA,TRBJ2-5,NA,TGTGCCAGCAGCGTCAGAGGGGGGGGCCCGTCGGAGACCCAGTACTTC,CASSVRGGGPSETQYF
TRBV4-3,NA,TRBJ2-1,TRBD2,TGCGCCAGCAGCCAAGACATAGCGGGAGTCGTGAATGAGCAGTTCTTC,CASSQDIAGVVNEQFF
TRBV4-3,NA,TRBJ1-3,NA,TGCGCCAGCAGCCAAGGCGGGACTCCTGGAAACACCATATATTTT,CASSQGGTPGNTIYF
TRBV27,few,TRBJ2-7,NA,TGTGCCAGCAGTTTCATTACCCCAGGGGCGACACACTACGAGCAGTACTTC,CASSFITPGATHYEQYF
TRBV4-1,NA,TRBJ2-1,TRBD1,TGCGCCAGCAGCCATCCGGGACAGGGGACCAATGAGCAGTTCTTC,CASSHPGQGTNEQFF
TRBV7-6,few,TRBJ2-7,TRBD2,TGTGCCAGCAGCTTAGGATTTCGTGGCGGGGGGGGTCCATACGAGCAGTACTTC,CASSLGFRGGGGPYEQYF
TRBV19,NA,TRBJ1-1,NA,TGTGCCAGTAGTATTCAGGGGACGCTGAAGGCTTTCTTT,CASSIQGTLKAFF
TRBV27,NA,TRBJ2-1,NA,TGTGCCAGCAGTTTATTCAGGGGTAGTAATGAGCAGTTCTTC,CASSLFRGSNEQFF
TRBV19,NA,TRBJ2-2,NA,TGTGCCAGTAGTATAATGGGACTTCGCGACACCGGGGAGCTGTTTTTT,CASSIMGLRDTGELFF
TRBV6-4,NA,TRBJ2-1,TRBD2,TGTGCCAGCAGTTCTACTAGCGGGGGCCACAATGAGCAGTTCTTC,CASSSTSGGHNEQFF
TRBV7-9,NA,TRBJ1-2,NA,TGTGCCAGCAGCTTTCGGGGGTCAGACTATGGCTACACCTTC,CASSFRGSDYGYTF
TRBV4-1,NA,TRBJ2-3,NA,TGCGCCAGCAGCCGCGTCTCCGTAAAGCAAAATACGCAGTATTTT,CASSRVSVKQNTQYF
TRBV6-1,NA,TRBJ1-2,NA,TGTGCCAGCAGTGAATTTCAGGGAAACTATGGCTACACCTTC,CASSEFQGNYGYTF
TRBV9,NA,TRBJ2-7,NA,TGTGCCAGCAGCGTAGAAGCAGACACAGTCGCCTACGAGCAGTACTTC,CASSVEADTVAYEQYF
TRBV29-1,NA,TRBJ2-2,NA,TGCAGCGTTGAGAGGAGTGGGACCGGGGAGCTGTTTTTT,CSVERSGTGELFF
TRBV6-4,few,TRBJ2-3,NA,TGTGCCAGCTTCGATGCGGACACTAATACGCAGTATTTT,CASFDADTNTQYF
TRBV19,NA,TRBJ1-4,NA,TGTGCCAGTAGTACACCCCAGGGGAGATCCAGGAGAGAAATTGGAAAACTGTTTTTT,CASSTPQGRSRREIGKLFF
TRBV28,NA,TRBJ2-1,NA,TGTGCCAGCAGTTTAACTTCTAGTTTCGGCAATGAGCAGTTCTTC,CASSLTSSFGNEQFF
TRBV19,NA,TRBJ1-6,TRBD1,TGTGCCAGTAGGGGGACAGGCGACTCCTATAATTCACCCCTCCACTTT,CASRGTGDSYNSPLHF
TRBV3-1/TRBV3-2,NA,TRBJ2-3,TRBD2,TGTGCCAGCAGCCCCCGACTAGCTCCAGATACGCAGTATTTT,CASSPRLAPDTQYF
TRBV7-9,NA,TRBJ2-2,NA,TGTGCCAGCAGACGCCTGCAGGGTCGTACCGGGGAGCTGTTTTTT,CASRRLQGRTGELFF
TRBV29-1,NA,TRBJ1-2,NA,TGCAGCGTCGCTCTGGCAGGGAACTATGGCTACACCTTC,CSVALAGNYGYTF
TRBV7-2,NA,TRBJ2-1,NA,TGTGCCAGCAGTAACTACAATGAGCAGTTCTTC,CASSNYNEQFF
TRBV3-1/TRBV3-2,NA,TRBJ1-2,NA,TGTGCCAGCAGCCATAGGGGAGGGGCTAACTATGGCTACACCTTC,CASSHRGGANYGYTF